The clone carrying this TCR beta chain showed up just a few times. The data are from a study of blood T cell repertoires in COVID-19. CDR1 LNHDA and CDR2 SQIVND come from the germline V gene (reference sequence). The CDR3 is 14 amino acids. With 3 bases clipped from V and 3 bases from J, the junction kept 2 bases outside the gene matches. The repertoire was sequenced with immunoSEQ multiplex PCR; TCRdb's copy has only in-frame clones and lacks some. The repertoire holds around 190,000 clones, with about four fifths as singletons. Sequenced material: peripheral blood. This sequence originates from a woman between 40 and 50 years old with COVID-19, enrolled during active disease. J is TRBJ2-5 and V is TRBV19; TRBD1 agrees at 9 bases. The CDR3 bases are TGTGCCAGTAGTATCGGACAGGGGAAAGAGACCCAGTACTTC. It translates to CASSIGQGKETQYF.